This entry is about one T cell receptor beta chain. Method: immunoSEQ multiplex PCR; TCRdb's copy keeps in-frame clones and lacks some. In the table there are under 150,000 clones, about 63% of which are singletons. This CDR3 spans 15 amino acids. J was trimmed by 2 bases and V by 1 base; bases with no gene match: 5. Germline loops: CDR1 SGHAT, CDR2 FQNNGV. CD8 memory pooled CD45RO+ cells and CCR7-negative CD45RA+ TemRA cells. This record belongs to a study of shared clonotypes between healthy human individuals. The wider study: A few men and a couple of women, aged 18 to 49, were donors.

The J gene is TRBJ2-7, the V gene TRBV11-2; 7 positions match TRBD2. Input material: memory CD8+ T cells sorted from blood. Regarding subset: CD45RO+ cells pooled with CCR7-negative TemRA cells. This TCR was sampled from a woman in her 30s in good health. Here the CDR3 DNA reads TGTGCCAGCAGCTTAGGTGCGGGAGTTCCCTACGAGCAGTACTTC. Translated: CASSLGAGVPYEQYF.